The entry that follows covers one T cell receptor (beta chain) sequence. This sample is drawn from a study of blood T cell repertoires in COVID-19. Across the study: Material from acute and convalescent COVID-19 was sourced from the United States, Italy and Spain.

The assay was immunoSEQ multiplex PCR, and TCRdb's table has in-frame clones only and misses some. The sample comprises fewer than 250,000 clones, more than 85% of which are singletons, and 3% to 3.5% rests with the top ten. The CDR3 has 14 amino acids. The V and J ends lost 3 bases and 5 bases, in that order; junction bases with no gene match: 2. Germline V gene data show CDR1 as LNHNV and CDR2 as YYDKDF (reference sequence). The sequenced sample consisted of peripheral blood. The chain joins TRBV15 to TRBJ2-5; 11 nucleotides match TRBD1. The sequence was collected from a man in his 60s with acute or convalescent COVID-19. The CDR3 reads CATSRDRGRETQYF. The CDR3 region has the DNA TGTGCCACCAGCAGGGACAGGGGGCGTGAGACCCAGTACTTC.